The 17 T cell receptor beta chains listed next were all sequenced from one sample in a study of read filtering for tumor transcriptome and immune sequencing. This library used approximately 370 ng RNA and molecular barcoded adaptors spanning alpha/delta and beta/gamma chains. TCRdb re-called the reads through MiXCR, storing one row per CDR3 protein. The table records about 57,000 distinct CDR3 sequences, around 20% of them present only once. The sample comprised a population of CD138-negative cells sorted from bone marrow. These receptors were taken from a donor aged 40 or over with multiple myeloma.

This clonotype has ten or more counts. The chain has TRBV5-1 and TRBJ1-4; 10 bases map to TRBD1. Trimming removed 4 bases from V and 3 bases from J; junction bases left unmatched: 3. Germline lookup yields CDR1 SGHRS and CDR2 YFSETQ. The CDR3 is 15 residues long. CDR3 residues: CASSRTGGSNEKLFF. The CDR3 coding sequence is TGCGCCAGCAGCAGGACAGGGGGGTCTAATGAAAAACTGTTTTTT. Full variable domain (rest looked up from reference TRBV5-1 and TRBJ1-4): KAGVTQTPRYLIKTRGQQVTLSCSPISGHRSVSWYQQTPGQGLQFLFEYFSETQRNKGNFPGRFSGRQFSNSRSEMNVSTLELGDSALYLCASSRTGGSNEKLFFGSGTQLSVL.

This clonotype was recorded many times. The chain is built from TRBV5-1 and TRBJ2-1; 8 nucleotides agree with TRBD1. Germline values: CDR1 SGHRS, CDR2 YFSETQ. The CDR3 has 15 amino acids. The V segment lost 0 bases and the J segment 8 bases; nucleotides outside the gene matches: 7. The chain's CDR3 is CASSLAQGARDEQFF. The CDR3 bases are TGCGCCAGCAGCTTGGCCCAGGGGGCGAGGGATGAGCAGTTCTTC.

About this clonotype itself: This may be a read error: a much more frequent sequence differs by one nucleotide. The V gene is TRBV12-3 or TRBV12-4, the J gene TRBJ1-2; D is possibly TRBD1 (5 bases). The length of the CDR3 is 13 residues. V shed 5 bases and J shed 7 bases, with 14 bases lying between them. The CDR3 here is CASSPSGTCGYTF. CDR3 DNA sequence: TGTGCCAGCAGTCCCTCGGGGACCTGTGGCTACACCTTC.

This clonotype has ten or more counts. The chain couples TRBV24-1 to TRBJ2-1, with TRBD1 matching 8 bases. V gave up 0 bases and J gave up 4 bases; unmatched junction bases: 1. The CDR3 is 15 amino acids. From germline, CDR1 is KGHDR and CDR2 SFDVKD. CDR3 sequence: CATSDLGDRYNEQFF. The DNA for the CDR3 is TGTGCCACCAGTGATTTGGGGGACAGGTACAATGAGCAGTTCTTC.

The rearrangement links TRBV3-1 to TRBJ1-5; D gene ambiguous. V gave up 0 bases and J gave up 2 bases, with 11 bases separating them. The CDR3 is 16 amino acids. Germline V gives CDR1 LGHDT, CDR2 YNNKEL (reference sequence). The CDR3 nucleotides read TGTGCCAGCAGCCAAGATTCTTACAGTGGCAATCAGCCCCAGCATTTT. This translates into CASSQDSYSGNQPQHF.

This clonotype was counted between two and nine times. The V gene is TRBV6-1, the J gene TRBJ1-2, with D possibly being TRBD1 (6 bases). With 6 bases removed from V and 4 bases from J, the gap between germline ends came to 12 bases. Germline V gene sequence: CDR1 MNHNS, CDR2 SASEGT. The CDR3 consists of 13 residues. CDR3 DNA sequence: TGTGCCAGCAGGGTTACAGGGTCCTATGGCTACACCTTC. Protein sequence: CASRVTGSYGYTF.

This clonotype was seen many times. This chain connects TRBV20-1 to TRBJ1-1; a weak D match, TRBD1 (5 bases). Germline-derived CDR1 and CDR2 are DFQATT and SNEGSKA (reference sequence). This CDR3 is 12 amino acids long. Trimming took off 5 bases at V and 5 bases at J, with 12 bases between the two ends. The CDR3 spells CSAGAGGTEAFF. For the CDR3, the DNA is TGCAGTGCTGGGGCCGGGGGGACTGAAGCTTTCTTT.

This clonotype was seen many times. The V and J genes are TRBV28 and TRBJ2-5; D is ambiguous. The germline gives CDR1 MDHEN, CDR2 SYDVKM. The V end lost 4 bases, the J end lost 5 bases, and 11 bases lay between the germline ends. CDR3 length equals 13 residues. CDR3 coding DNA: TGTGCCAGCAGTTCGCCGGGCTCTGAGACCCAGTACTTC. This gives the protein CASSSPGSETQYF.

This clonotype has at least ten counts. In DNA, the CDR3 is TGTGCCAGCAGCTTAGTCTCTTCCTATAACCAGGGGATTATGAACACTGAAGCTTTCTTT. This encodes CASSLVSSYNQGIMNTEAFF. The V gene is TRBV7-8, the J gene TRBJ1-1; weak D call: TRBD1 (6 bases). The CDR3 totals 20 residues. The germline V and J ends were trimmed by 1 base and 0 bases, with 24 bases remaining between them. Germline V gives CDR1 SGHVS, CDR2 FQNEAQ. Full variable domain (remainder filled in from reference TRBV7-8 and TRBJ1-1): GAGVSQSPRYKVAKRGQDVALRCDPISGHVSLFWYQQALGQGPEFLTYFQNEAQLDKSGLPSDRFFAERPEGSVSTLKIQRTQQEDSAVYLCASSLVSSYNQGIMNTEAFFGQGTRLTVV.

The chain employs TRBV5-1 and TRBJ1-3; no firm D call. Trimming removed 4 bases from V and 0 bases from J, with 5 bases in between. The CDR3 contains 13 residues. In germline, CDR1 is SGHRS, CDR2 YFSETQ. The DNA of the CDR3 is TGCGCCAGCAGCGGAAACTCTGGAAACACCATATATTTT. It translates to CASSGNSGNTIYF. Using reference TRBV5-1 and TRBJ1-3 for the parts outside the CDR3, the full variable domain is KAGVTQTPRYLIKTRGQQVTLSCSPISGHRSVSWYQQTPGQGLQFLFEYFSETQRNKGNFPGRFSGRQFSNSRSEMNVSTLELGDSALYLCASSGNSGNTIYFGEGSWLTVV.

Turning to this clonotype: This clone may be a read error of a much larger clone one base away. V gene TRBV20-1 combines with J gene TRBJ2-3; D might be TRBD1 (6 bases). CDR3 size: 13 residues. Germline-derived CDR1 and CDR2 are DFQATT and SNEGSKA (reference sequence). DNA of the CDR3: TGCGGTGCTCGGGTTACAGGGACAGATACGCAGTATTTT. Encoded protein: CGARVTGTDTQYF.

In its sample, this clonotype was seen a few times. The gene calls are TRBV28 and TRBJ1-1, with TRBD1 as a possible D gene (6 bases). The CDR3 has 12 amino acids. Between the trimmed V and J ends, which lost 3 bases and 6 bases, there was a span of 8 bases. Germline lookup yields CDR1 MDHEN and CDR2 SYDVKM. The CDR3 sequence is CASSLNRAEAFF. The CDR3, as DNA: TGTGCCAGCAGTTTGAACAGGGCTGAAGCTTTCTTT.

This clonotype showed up many times. Here the CDR3 DNA reads TGTGCCAGCAGCCAAGGGACTAGCGGGCATCACAATGAGCAGTTCTTC. As protein: CASSQGTSGHHNEQFF. V gene TRBV7-6 combines with J gene TRBJ2-1, with TRBD2 matching 12 bases. Germline CDR1 is SGHVS and CDR2 is FNYEAQ. The CDR3 covers 16 residues. V lost 5 bases, J lost 5 bases, and 7 bases stayed unmatched. The full variable domain, rest sourced from reference TRBV7-6 and TRBJ2-1, is GAGVSQSPRYKVTKRGQDVALRCDPISGHVSLYWYRQALGQGPEFLTYFNYEAQQDKSGLPNDRFSAERPEGSISTLTIQRTEQRDSAMYRCASSQGTSGHHNEQFFGPGTRLTVL.

The sample holds a few counts of this clonotype. The CDR3 protein is CTAQPGQQNIQYF. The CDR3 DNA reads as TGCACAGCTCAACCGGGACAGCAGAACATTCAGTACTTC. The chain joins TRBV20-1 to TRBJ2-4; 7 bases are a match to TRBD1. Germline-derived CDR1 and CDR2 are DFQATT and SNEGSKA (reference sequence). CDR3 length: 13 amino acids.

The chain uses TRBV29-1 and TRBJ1-3; the match to TRBD1 covers 7 bases. This CDR3 region has 15 residues. The V gene's germline CDR1 is SQVTM and CDR2 ANQGSEA. V dropped 4 bases and J dropped 0; count of bases not matched to a gene: 6. The CDR3 DNA is TGCAGCGTTGGAGGGGGCTTTCTCTCTGGAAACACCATATATTTT. Encoded protein: CSVGGGFLSGNTIYF.

In its sample, this clonotype was seen many times. The chain carries TRBV5-1 and TRBJ2-1, with D possibly being TRBD2 (6 bases). Per germline, CDR1 SGHRS and CDR2 YFSETQ. The CDR3 extends over 14 amino acids. V was shortened by 0 bases and J by 3 bases, with 7 bases between the two germline ends. The chain's CDR3 is CASSLDGGYNEQFF. The CDR3 nucleotides read TGCGCCAGCAGCTTGGACGGGGGCTACAATGAGCAGTTCTTC.

The V gene is TRBV7-9, the J gene TRBJ2-3; unclear D gene. The germline V gene encodes CDR1 SEHNR and CDR2 FQNEAQ (reference sequence). V was shortened by 5 bases and J by 1 base, with 16 bases between the two germline ends. The CDR3 length is 16 residues. CDR3 sequence (DNA): TGTGCCAGCAGCCCTACTATGGATTTTCGCACAGATACGCAGTATTTT. This translates into CASSPTMDFRTDTQYF.